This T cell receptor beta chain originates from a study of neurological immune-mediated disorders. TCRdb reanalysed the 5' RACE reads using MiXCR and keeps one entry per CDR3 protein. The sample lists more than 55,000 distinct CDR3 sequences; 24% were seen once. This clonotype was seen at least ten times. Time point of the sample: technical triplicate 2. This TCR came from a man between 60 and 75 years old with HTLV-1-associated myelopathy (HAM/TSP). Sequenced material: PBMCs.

The DNA for the CDR3 is TGTGCCAGCAGCTTAGGGGGTACTAGCGGGAGCAATGAGCAGTTCTTC. Translated: CASSLGGTSGSNEQFF. The J gene is TRBJ2-1, the V gene TRBV7-9, with TRBD2 matching over 11 bases. V shed 1 base and J 6 bases; nucleotides not matched to a gene: 5. The CDR3 has 16 residues. Germline values: CDR1 SEHNR, CDR2 FQNEAQ (reference sequence).